The 7 T cell receptor beta chains below were found in one sample sequenced in a study of response to subunit inactivated influenza vaccine. Using its own MiXCR run on the RT-PCR reads, TCRdb lists one record per CDR3 protein. The sample carries around 480,000 distinct CDR3 sequences, approximately 11% recorded once. The sample consisted of PBMCs from blood, taken 45 days after vaccination. The receptors derive from a man aged 50-59 years who received an inactivated influenza vaccine.

This clonotype was detected ten times or more. The chain uses TRBV7-3 and TRBJ2-3; tentatively, D is TRBD2 (5 bases). CDR3 length equals 15 residues. V lost 1 base to trimming and J lost 2 bases, with 10 bases between them. The germline gives CDR1 SGHTA, CDR2 FQGTGA. The CDR3 region is CASSLRAAYTDTQYF. DNA of the CDR3: TGTGCCAGCAGCTTAAGAGCGGCCTACACAGATACGCAGTATTTT.

In DNA form, the CDR3 reads TGTGCCAGCAGTCCGACCCCTGGGGCCAACGTCCTGACTTTC. Residues: CASSPTPGANVLTF. This chain uses TRBV28 with TRBJ2-6; D gene unclear. The V end lost 5 bases, the J end lost 2 bases, and 7 bases lay between the germline ends. The CDR3 consists of 14 residues. Per the germline V gene, CDR1 is MDHEN and CDR2 is SYDVKM.

This clonotype appeared a few times. The chain has TRBV11-2 and TRBJ2-7; D perhaps matches TRBD1 (5 bases). V was clipped by 3 bases and J by 1 base, with 16 bases between them. The CDR3 is 16 amino acids. CDR1 is SGHAT, CDR2 FQNNGV, per germline. CDR3 nucleotides: TGTGCCAGCAGCTTCATTAGGGGCAGCCGATCCTACGAGCAGTACTTC. Translated: CASSFIRGSRSYEQYF. The variable domain in full, with the rest retrieved from reference TRBV11-2 and TRBJ2-7, is EAGVAQSPRYKIIEKRQSVAFWCNPISGHATLYWYQQILGQGPKLLIQFQNNGVVDDSQLPKDRFSAERLKGVDSTLKIQPAKLEDSAVYLCASSFIRGSRSYEQYFGPGTRLTVT.

The rearrangement uses TRBV20-1 and TRBJ2-6, with D unclear. Germline V gene lookup returns CDR1 DFQATT and CDR2 SNEGSKA (reference sequence). The CDR3 is 14 amino acids. The V end lost 2 bases, the J end lost 1 base, and 6 bases lay between the germline ends. This CDR3 is CSARSGSGANVLTF. In DNA form, the CDR3 reads TGCAGTGCTAGATCCGGATCTGGGGCCAACGTCCTGACTTTC.

This clonotype was detected only a few times. This sequence joins TRBV15 and TRBJ2-3; D ambiguous. This CDR3 spans 14 amino acids. Per germline, CDR1 LNHNV and CDR2 YYDKDF (reference sequence). V was trimmed by 1 base and J by 2 bases, leaving 7 bases between them. The CDR3 loop reads CATSRVTATDTQYF. Written as DNA, the CDR3 is TGTGCCACCAGCAGAGTCACGGCCACAGATACGCAGTATTTT.

In its sample, this clonotype was seen a few times. The chain recombines TRBV11-3 with TRBJ2-1; D is uncertain. With 6 bases removed from V and 7 bases from J, the gap between germline ends came to 10 bases. Germline-derived CDR1 and CDR2 are SGHNT and YENEEA. The CDR3 length is 12 residues. CDR3 in DNA: TGTGCCAGCAGTTCGACCCCGAATGAGCAGTTCTTC. Translated, it gives CASSSTPNEQFF.

This rearrangement joins TRBV2 to TRBJ1-4; 10 bases align to TRBD1. The CDR3 sequence is 16 residues long. The V gene's germline CDR1 is SNHLY and CDR2 FYNNEI. J gave up 8 bases and V 6 bases, and 12 bases lay outside the gene matches. The CDR3 bases are TGTGCCAGCAGGACGGACGCCGGGACAGGGGCGGAAAAACTGTTTTTT. It is translated as CASRTDAGTGAEKLFF. Complete variable domain (other parts from reference TRBV2 and TRBJ1-4): EPEVTQTPSHQVTQMGQEVILRCVPISNHLYFYWYRQILGQKVEFLVSFYNNEISEKSEIFDDQFSVERPDGSNFTLKIRSTKLEDSAMYFCASRTDAGTGAEKLFFGSGTQLSVL.